This passage covers 32 T cell receptor beta chains from one sample sequenced in a study of shared clonotypes between healthy human individuals. Some clones are missing from TCRdb's copy, which holds only in-frame ones; the method was immunoSEQ multiplex PCR. The table records around 600,000 clones, about 95% of them present only once. Positively selected for CCR7, the CD45RO-negative cells used as naive CD8 cells excluded terminally differentiated effector memory CD45RA+ cells. What was sequenced was naive CD8+ T cells sorted from blood. These receptor sequences come from a woman aged 25 to 39 in good health.

The V call is TRBV7-8, the J call TRBJ1-1, with 7 bases that match TRBD1. CDR1 SGHVS and CDR2 FQNEAQ come from the germline V gene. The V gene end was trimmed by 5 bases and the J gene end by 1 base; junction bases not matched to a gene: 7. The length of the CDR3 is 15 residues. CDR3 coding DNA: TGTGCCAGCAGCCCCCCGGGACAGAGGAACACTGAAGCTTTCTTT. Its translation is CASSPPGQRNTEAFF.

Written as DNA, the CDR3 is TGTGCCAGCAGCTTATCATCCGGACAGGGACTCTTTGGCGGTTACGAGCAGTACTTC. Protein product: CASSLSSGQGLFGGYEQYF. V and J are TRBV7-6 and TRBJ2-7, with 8 nucleotides matching TRBD1. CDR3 length: 19 amino acids. Losses at the gene ends were 2 bases for V and 4 bases for J; bases not matched to a gene: 19. Germline lookup yields CDR1 SGHVS and CDR2 FNYEAQ.

The rearrangement uses TRBV4-1 and TRBJ2-7; D perhaps matches TRBD2 (6 bases). Per the germline V gene, CDR1 is MGHRA and CDR2 is YSYEKL. There are 14 residues in the CDR3. V lost 1 base to trimming and J lost 3 bases, with 10 bases between them. The CDR3 nucleotides read TGCGCCAGCAGCCAAGCGGGGGTGGGCTACGAGCAGTACTTC. Residues: CASSQAGVGYEQYF.

This chain joins TRBV15 and TRBJ2-3, with 11 nucleotides matching TRBD2. Germline V gene sequence: CDR1 LNHNV, CDR2 YYDKDF (reference sequence). The length of the CDR3 is 17 residues. V dropped 5 bases and J dropped 5; count of bases not matched to a gene: 12. CDR3 DNA sequence: TGTGCCACCAGCCGCAGACCAAGGGGACTAGCGGAAGATACGCAGTATTTT. It yields the protein CATSRRPRGLAEDTQYF.

This clone has only one observation. V gene TRBV27 combines with J gene TRBJ2-5; 7 bases are shared with TRBD2. Germline V gives CDR1 MNHEY, CDR2 SMNVEV (reference sequence). This CDR3 is 15 amino acids long. V lost 2 bases and J lost 5; bases outside the gene matches: 8. The CDR3 loop reads CASSLGGGFPETQYF. In DNA, the CDR3 is TGTGCCAGCAGTTTAGGGGGGGGTTTTCCGGAGACCCAGTACTTC.

The genes are TRBV5-4 and TRBJ2-7; a possible D gene is TRBD2 (5 bases). Trimming cost V 0 bases and J 4 bases, with 14 bases left between them. From germline, CDR1 is SGHNT and CDR2 YYREEE (reference sequence). The CDR3 is 15 residues long. The CDR3, as DNA: TGTGCCAGCAGCTTGGCCGGGATAGGCTTATACGAGCAGTACTTC. Translating gives CASSLAGIGLYEQYF.

A single count supports this clone. The chain employs TRBV28 and TRBJ2-7, with a tentative D call TRBD1 (6 bases). Trimming removed 4 bases at V and 0 bases at J, with 16 bases between. Looked up from germline, CDR1 is MDHEN and CDR2 is SYDVKM. This CDR3 region has 16 residues. Here the CDR3 reads CASSYGTTGTSYEQYF. In DNA form, the CDR3 reads TGTGCCAGCAGTTATGGGACAACAGGTACCTCCTACGAGCAGTACTTC.

This chain uses TRBV10-1 with TRBJ2-2; 11 bases map to TRBD2. The germline CDR1 and CDR2 sequences are WNHNN and SYGVQD (reference sequence). This CDR3 contains 16 residues. V lost 3 bases to trimming and J lost 5 bases; unmatched junction nucleotides: 5. CDR3 region: CASSDPLAGATGELFF. The CDR3 nucleotides are TGCGCCAGCAGTGATCCACTAGCGGGAGCGACCGGGGAGCTGTTTTTT.

This CDR3 is CASRSRTRDYEQYF. DNA of the CDR3: TGTGCCAGTAGATCGAGGACTAGAGACTACGAGCAGTACTTC. J is TRBJ2-7 and V is TRBV19, with 7 positions matching TRBD2. CDR1 and CDR2 from the germline V gene are LNHDA and SQIVND (reference sequence). CDR3 length: 14 residues. The ends lost 6 bases at V and 3 bases at J; junction bases unmatched: 8. Complete variable domain (other parts from reference TRBV19 and TRBJ2-7): DGGITQSPKYLFRKEGQNVTLSCEQNLNHDAMYWYRQDPGQGLRLIYYSQIVNDFQKGDIAEGYSVSREKKESFPLTVTSAQKNPTAFYLCASRSRTRDYEQYFGPGTRLTVT.

The chain is built from TRBV4-1 and TRBJ1-2, with a possible D match to TRBD1 (5 bases). Trimming left V 0 bases short and J 7 bases short, with 12 bases between. Germline V CDR1 and CDR2: MGHRA, YSYEKL. This CDR3 spans 14 amino acids. This CDR3 is CASSQDGTAFGYTF. DNA for the CDR3: TGCGCCAGCAGCCAAGACGGGACCGCCTTTGGCTACACCTTC.

The CDR3 reads CASSLSLGAEAFF. CDR3 coding DNA: TGTGCCAGCAGCTTAAGCCTAGGGGCTGAAGCTTTCTTT. The genes are TRBV11-3 and TRBJ1-1; the D gene is possibly TRBD1 (5 bases). With 2 bases removed from V and 6 bases from J, the gap between germline ends came to 10 bases. The CDR3 totals 13 residues. CDR1 is SGHNT, CDR2 YENEEA, per germline.

The rearrangement links TRBV25-1 to TRBJ2-7; 9 positions match TRBD2. V lost 2 bases, J lost 5 bases, and 7 bases stayed unmatched. Germline V CDR1 and CDR2: MGHDK, SYGVNS. This CDR3 contains 15 residues. The CDR3 spells CASSETGGRGDEQYF. CDR3 bases: TGTGCCAGCAGTGAAACGGGCGGGAGGGGGGACGAGCAGTACTTC.

The chain uses TRBV5-1 and TRBJ2-7; 7 bases fit TRBD1. The V segment lost 0 bases and the J segment 4 bases; nucleotides outside the gene matches: 10. Germline values: CDR1 SGHRS, CDR2 YFSETQ. The CDR3 has 16 residues. CDR3 amino acids: CASSLAVAGGSYEQYF. CDR3 sequence (DNA): TGCGCCAGCAGCTTGGCCGTAGCAGGGGGTTCGTACGAGCAGTACTTC.

In the case of this clone: Other DNA variants within this sample encode the same CDR3. The chain employs TRBV27 and TRBJ2-7, with D possibly being TRBD2 (5 bases). This CDR3 is built from 14 residues. Between the trimmed V and J ends, which lost 1 base and 3 bases, there was a span of 10 bases. CDR1 and CDR2 (germline): MNHEY, SMNVEV (reference sequence). CDR3 in DNA: TGTGCCAGCAGTTTATATGCAGGAGGCTACGAGCAGTACTTC. It translates to CASSLYAGGYEQYF.

This chain joins TRBV5-5 and TRBJ2-2, with D possibly called TRBD1 or TRBD2 (5 bases each). The CDR3 loop spans 17 amino acids. Deletions cut 3 bases from V and 0 bases from J, with 15 bases between. Germline CDR1 and CDR2: SGHKS and YYEKEE (reference sequence). The CDR3 protein is CASSSTLGTPNTGELFF. The CDR3 nucleotides are TGTGCCAGCAGCTCCACTTTAGGGACCCCGAACACCGGGGAGCTGTTTTTT.

Turning to this clone: Other nucleotide sequences from this sample produce the same CDR3. V usage is TRBV27 and J usage is TRBJ1-2; a possible D gene is TRBD1 (6 bases). Germline CDR1 reads MNHEY; CDR2 reads SMNVEV (reference sequence). The CDR3 totals 12 residues. Trimming left V 4 bases short and J 8 bases short, with 11 bases between. CDR3 DNA: TGTGCCAGCAGTTCGGGGGGCGGCGGCTACACCTTC. Protein: CASSSGGGGYTF.

J is TRBJ2-3 and V is TRBV7-3; D is undetermined. The length of the CDR3 is 15 residues. Germline CDR1 and CDR2: SGHTA and FQGTGA. The V end was cut by 4 bases, the J end by 0 bases, with 11 bases between. The CDR3 sequence is CASSSNPDSTDTQYF. In DNA, the CDR3 is TGTGCCAGCAGCTCAAACCCCGACAGCACAGATACGCAGTATTTT.

The CDR3 region has the DNA TGCGCCAGCAGGGGTGCCCCTTCCTACGAGCAGTACTTC. It is translated as CASRGAPSYEQYF. The V call is TRBV5-1, the J call TRBJ2-7; D gene uncertain. The CDR3 length is 13 residues. V shed 5 bases and J shed 1 base, with 10 bases lying between them. From germline, CDR1 is SGHRS and CDR2 YFSETQ. Variable domain in full (rest from reference TRBV5-1 and TRBJ2-7): KAGVTQTPRYLIKTRGQQVTLSCSPISGHRSVSWYQQTPGQGLQFLFEYFSETQRNKGNFPGRFSGRQFSNSRSEMNVSTLELGDSALYLCASRGAPSYEQYFGPGTRLTVT.

This chain links TRBV5-1 with TRBJ2-7; perhaps TRBD2 as D (6 bases). Trimming stripped 1 base from V and 5 bases from J, with 19 bases between. CDR3 length: 16 amino acids. Germline V CDR1 and CDR2: SGHRS, YFSETQ. The CDR3 reads CASSLRVWGGNDEQYF. The CDR3, as DNA: TGCGCCAGCAGCTTGCGGGTTTGGGGAGGAAACGACGAGCAGTACTTC. Full variable domain (rest looked up from reference TRBV5-1 and TRBJ2-7): KAGVTQTPRYLIKTRGQQVTLSCSPISGHRSVSWYQQTPGQGLQFLFEYFSETQRNKGNFPGRFSGRQFSNSRSEMNVSTLELGDSALYLCASSLRVWGGNDEQYFGPGTRLTVT.

This clone was picked up one time. The chain links TRBV28 to TRBJ1-1; D possibly corresponds to TRBD1 (5 bases). Per germline, CDR1 MDHEN and CDR2 SYDVKM. CDR3 size: 14 residues. Trimming removed 4 bases from V and 1 base from J, with 10 bases in between. The CDR3 here is CASSSRAGNTEAFF. The CDR3 DNA is TGTGCCAGCAGTTCCAGGGCCGGGAACACTGAAGCTTTCTTT. Supplemented by reference TRBV28 and TRBJ1-1, the full variable domain reads DVKVTQSSRYLVKRTGEKVFLECVQDMDHENMFWYRQDPGLGLRLIYFSYDVKMKEKGDIPEGYSVSREKKERFSLILESASTNQTSMYLCASSSRAGNTEAFFGQGTRLTVV.

The gene calls are TRBV28 and TRBJ2-2; TRBD2 agrees at 7 bases. CDR3 length: 17 residues. Germline trimming cut 5 bases from V and 3 bases from J; bases unmatched to any gene: 12. The germline gives CDR1 MDHEN, CDR2 SYDVKM. The CDR3 DNA sequence: TGTGCCAGCAGTCCCTTGCGACTAGCTGGTGACACCGGGGAGCTGTTTTTT. Its protein product is CASSPLRLAGDTGELFF.

This chain links TRBV10-3 with TRBJ2-7; 9 bases agree with TRBD2. This CDR3 has 15 residues. The V segment lost 5 bases and the J segment 4 bases; nucleotides outside the gene matches: 9. The germline V gene encodes CDR1 ENHRY and CDR2 SYGVKD. The DNA for the CDR3 is TGTGCCATCAGTCCCGGGAGTAGCGGGAGTTACGAGCAGTACTTC. Translating gives CAISPGSSGSYEQYF.

The V and J genes are TRBV4-1 and TRBJ2-7, with 7 bases matching TRBD1. CDR1 is MGHRA, CDR2 YSYEKL, per germline. This CDR3 region has 17 residues. V dropped 5 bases and J dropped 4; count of bases not matched to a gene: 17. CDR3 region: CASSFRRTGTEYYEQYF. The CDR3 DNA sequence: TGCGCCAGCAGCTTCAGGAGAACCGGGACAGAATATTACGAGCAGTACTTC.

J is TRBJ2-7 and V is TRBV28, with a weak D call TRBD2 (6 bases). Germline V gives CDR1 MDHEN, CDR2 SYDVKM. Trimming shortened V by 5 bases and J by 1 base, and 15 bases separated the two germline ends. The CDR3 is 15 residues long. The CDR3 loop is CASSHLRRGSYEQYF. The CDR3 DNA sequence: TGTGCCAGCAGTCACCTGAGACGGGGGTCCTACGAGCAGTACTTC.

The chain is built from TRBV4-2 and TRBJ1-1; maybe TRBD1 (6 bases). Germline lookup yields CDR1 LGHNA and CDR2 YNFKEQ. V was shortened by 0 bases and J by 3 bases, with 17 bases between the two germline ends. The length of the CDR3 is 17 residues. CDR3 in amino acids: CASSQDRRGVEDTEAFF. DNA for the CDR3: TGTGCCAGCAGCCAAGATCGGAGGGGGGTTGAGGACACTGAAGCTTTCTTT.

J is TRBJ1-5 and V is TRBV4-2, with 8 bases fitting TRBD1. Trimming removed 3 bases from V and 5 bases from J; junction bases left unmatched: 3. CDR1 LGHNA and CDR2 YNFKEQ come from the germline V gene. This CDR3 region has 14 residues. CDR3 protein: CASSQDREDQPQHF. In DNA form, the CDR3 reads TGTGCCAGCAGCCAGGACAGGGAGGATCAGCCCCAGCATTTT.

This clone was detected once. At the DNA level, this CDR3 is encoded by other sequences in the same sample as well. This sequence joins TRBV29-1 and TRBJ1-1, with D possibly matching TRBD1 (6 bases). Trimming removed 3 bases at V and 4 bases at J, with 15 bases between. The CDR3 loop spans 14 amino acids. CDR1 is SQVTM, CDR2 ANQGSEA, per germline. This chain's CDR3 is CSVEGPGGGTEAFF. DNA of the CDR3: TGCAGCGTTGAGGGCCCGGGAGGGGGCACTGAAGCTTTCTTT.

J is TRBJ2-7 and V is TRBV5-8, with D unresolved. Between the trimmed V and J ends, which lost 2 bases and 1 base, there was a span of 7 bases. This CDR3 is built from 13 residues. CDR1 SGHTS and CDR2 YDEGEE come from the germline V gene. CDR3 region: CASSFGASYEQYF. The CDR3 nucleotides are TGTGCCAGCAGCTTCGGAGCGTCCTACGAGCAGTACTTC.

The rearrangement uses TRBV27 and TRBJ2-5; weak D call: TRBD1 (6 bases). The DNA end is more similar to TRBJ2-7, so the J call may be wrong. The CDR3 contains 14 residues. In germline, CDR1 is MNHEY, CDR2 SMNVEV (reference sequence). CDR3 protein: CASSLLVGGYEQYF. CDR3 sequence (DNA): TGTGCCAGCAGTTTATTGGTAGGGGGCTACGAGCAGTACTTC.

This clone was picked up one time. Additional DNA sequences in this sample encode the identical CDR3. J is TRBJ2-7 and V is TRBV20-1; no clear D. CDR1 and CDR2 (germline): DFQATT, SNEGSKA (reference sequence). The CDR3 extends over 11 amino acids. V lost 0 bases and J 2 bases, leaving 2 bases between the germline ends. CDR3 nucleotide sequence: TGCAGTGCTAGAGATGCCTACGAGCAGTACTTC. Residues: CSARDAYEQYF.

The V gene is TRBV15, the J gene TRBJ2-5, with D possibly TRBD2 on 6 matching bases. The CDR3 runs to 15 residues. Germline CDR1 and CDR2: LNHNV and YYDKDF (reference sequence). Trimming pared 0 bases from V and 2 bases from J, leaving 10 bases between. CDR3: CATSRDPAGQETQYF. The CDR3 region has the DNA TGTGCCACCAGCAGAGATCCGGCGGGGCAAGAGACCCAGTACTTC.

The V gene is TRBV7-8, the J gene TRBJ2-7; 9 positions match TRBD2. This CDR3 is built from 14 residues. J gave up 3 bases and V 2 bases, and 2 bases lay outside the gene matches. CDR1 and CDR2 (germline): SGHVS, FQNEAQ. This CDR3 is CASSLLAGHYEQYF. The CDR3 nucleotides read TGTGCCAGCAGCTTACTAGCGGGGCACTACGAGCAGTACTTC.